Below are 25 T cell receptor beta chains sequenced from a single sample in a study of post-analysis software for immune sequencing data (dated by TCRdb to about 2015). Libraries were constructed by PCR. Reads for this sample came from an Illumina HiSeq 2500. To reduce PCR and sequencing biases, unique molecular identifiers were built into the TCR beta cDNA libraries. TCRdb reran the public reads through fastp at Q25 and MiXCR, keeping productive beta chains. Every entry covers one CDR3 protein and lists the most common genes and DNA from its rows. The sample table records under 900,000 distinct CDR3 sequences; approximately 53% of these occur just once. The biggest ten clones account for roughly 4.4% of the sample. The antigens these receptors bind are not known. Summary of the overall study and its limitations: Patients showed significantly higher frequencies than controls for five TRBV segments, among them TRBV5-6, TRBV5-1 and TRBV20-1.

Sequencing input: blood. These receptors all come from a girl aged 5-17 years with multiple sclerosis.

There are a few counts of this clonotype. V and J are TRBV29-1 and TRBJ2-7, with a possible D match to TRBD2 (5 bases). CDR1 and CDR2 (germline): SQVTM, ANQGSEA. V lost 5 bases, J lost 1 base, and 12 bases lay in between. The CDR3 sequence is 13 residues long. DNA of the CDR3: TGCAGCGTTTTAAGGACTGAATCCTACGAGCAGTACTTC. The encoded protein is CSVLRTESYEQYF.

The rearrangement uses TRBV6-5 and TRBJ1-2; D is unresolved. CDR1 and CDR2 (germline): MNHEY, SVGAGI. The CDR3 totals 12 residues. Between the trimmed V and J ends, which lost 4 bases and 2 bases, there was a span of 5 bases. The CDR3 reads CASSWRNYGYTF. The DNA for the CDR3 is TGTGCCAGCAGTTGGAGGAACTATGGCTACACCTTC.

The chain has TRBV4-1 and TRBJ1-1; no clear D. This CDR3 comprises 15 residues. CDR1 MGHRA and CDR2 YSYEKL come from the germline V gene. V was clipped by 0 bases and J by 4 bases, with 12 bases between them. The DNA for the CDR3 is TGCGCCAGCAGCCAAGATTGGATGGGGAGCACTGAAGCTTTCTTT. Translating gives CASSQDWMGSTEAFF.

V usage is TRBV15 and J usage is TRBJ2-3, with TRBD2 matching over 7 bases. Germline lookup yields CDR1 LNHNV and CDR2 YYDKDF (reference sequence). With V trimmed by 3 bases and J by 5 bases, 11 bases remained unmatched. The length of the CDR3 is 16 residues. The CDR3 loop reads CATSRRTRGRGDTQYF. DNA of the CDR3: TGTGCCACCAGCAGGAGGACTAGAGGGAGGGGAGATACGCAGTATTTT.

J is TRBJ2-7 and V is TRBV21-1; TRBD1, the table's D call, was not compared with the DNA. TRBV21-1 is assigned pseudogene status. CDR3 length: 15 residues. The CDR3 region has the DNA TGTGCCAGCAGCAAAGCGGAGGTGGGACAGTACGAGCAGTACTTC. Translating it yields CASSKAEVGQYEQYF.

This chain uses TRBV5-1 with TRBJ2-5; the D call may be TRBD1 or TRBD2 (5 bases each). V lost 2 bases and J lost 1, with 12 bases in between. CDR1 and CDR2 from the germline V gene are SGHRS and YFSETQ. The CDR3 sequence is 15 residues long. The chain's CDR3 is CASSFPRGPQETQYF. DNA of the CDR3: TGCGCCAGCAGCTTCCCCCGGGGACCCCAAGAGACCCAGTACTTC.

V gene TRBV7-8 combines with J gene TRBJ2-1, with D uncertain. Trimming stripped 4 bases from V and 0 bases from J, with 19 bases between. There are 18 residues in the CDR3. Germline CDR1 and CDR2: SGHVS and FQNEAQ. The CDR3 DNA sequence: TGTGCCAGCAGCTCAGTGGGCCTAGAAAAGAGCTCCTACAATGAGCAGTTCTTC. This codes for CASSSVGLEKSSYNEQFF.

J is TRBJ2-5 and V is TRBV4-1; 11 nucleotides line up with TRBD2. The end of the DNA is better explained by TRBJ2-7, so the J call may be wrong. This CDR3 spans 18 amino acids. Germline V gene sequence: CDR1 MGHRA, CDR2 YSYEKL. For the CDR3, the DNA is TGCGCCAGCAGCCAAGACGTGACTAGCGGGATAGTTGGTTACGAGCAGTACTTC. It is translated as CASSQDVTSGIVGYEQYF.

Of note for this clonotype: One end of the junction is discordant with germline, which a read error may explain. The rearrangement joins TRBV5-1 to TRBJ2-6; perhaps TRBD2 as D (6 bases). The CDR3 is made up of 15 amino acids. The germline CDR1 and CDR2 sequences are SGHRS and YFSETQ. CDR3 loop: CASSPLDPGVNVLTF. In nucleotides, the CDR3 is TGCGCCAGCAGCCCCTTGGACCCGGGGGTCAACGTCCTGACTTTC.

This sequence joins TRBV6-1 and TRBJ1-1; tentatively, D is TRBD1 (6 bases). The CDR3 runs 14 residues. CDR1 and CDR2 (germline): MNHNS, SASEGT. The germline V and J ends were trimmed by 0 bases and 11 bases, with 16 bases remaining between them. CDR3 DNA: TGTGCCAGCAGTGAAGCGAGTTCACAGGGAAAGGCTTTCTTT. This gives the protein CASSEASSQGKAFF.

The chain joins TRBV12-3 or TRBV12-4 to TRBJ2-3; D is unclear. V lost 3 bases and J lost 4, with 11 bases in between. The CDR3 contains 14 residues. The CDR3 reads CASSFRFPADTQYF. CDR3 nucleotide sequence: TGTGCCAGCAGTTTCAGGTTCCCGGCAGATACGCAGTATTTT.

This sequence joins TRBV12-3 or TRBV12-4 and TRBJ1-2, with a possible D match to TRBD1 (5 bases). This CDR3 has 14 residues. Trimming removed 6 bases from V and 6 bases from J, with 17 bases in between. This chain's CDR3 is CASSQRAGSHGYTF. CDR3 sequence (DNA): TGTGCCAGCAGCCAAAGGGCAGGGAGTCATGGCTACACCTTC.

The table lists this clonotype with a few counts. The V call is TRBV20-1, the J call TRBJ2-5; possible D gene TRBD1, 6 bases. Germline lookup yields CDR1 DFQATT and CDR2 SNEGSKA (reference sequence). The CDR3 loop spans 14 amino acids. Trimming cost V 5 bases and J 5 bases, with 18 bases left between them. CDR3 in amino acids: CSAQPGHFVETQYF. The CDR3 nucleotides read TGCAGTGCTCAACCGGGACACTTCGTCGAGACCCAGTACTTC.

This chain connects TRBV5-1 to TRBJ2-3; 9 bases match TRBD1. The CDR3 length is 16 residues. Trimming at V came to 0 bases and at J to 11 bases, leaving 13 bases not matched to a gene. Germline V gene lookup returns CDR1 SGHRS and CDR2 YFSETQ. CDR3 residues: CASSLAASDRGQGQYF. Written as DNA, the CDR3 is TGCGCCAGCAGCTTGGCCGCATCGGACAGGGGACAAGGGCAGTATTTT.

The chain is built from TRBV12-3 or TRBV12-4 and TRBJ2-1; tentatively, D is TRBD2 (5 bases). The V gene lost 6 bases and the J gene lost 5 bases, with 14 bases spanning the gap. This CDR3 has 14 amino acids. CDR3 amino acids: CASRGSAANNEQFF. In nucleotides, the CDR3 is TGTGCCAGCAGGGGGTCAGCGGCGAACAATGAGCAGTTCTTC.

This clonotype occurred many times. The chain couples TRBV20-1 to TRBJ2-3, with 10 bases lining up with TRBD2. V gave up 3 bases and J gave up 6 bases; unmatched junction bases: 0. The CDR3 runs 12 residues. Germline values: CDR1 DFQATT, CDR2 SNEGSKA (reference sequence). The CDR3 loop reads CSARTSGDTQYF. CDR3 bases: TGCAGTGCTAGGACTAGCGGGGATACGCAGTATTTT.

This clonotype has only a few counts. This sequence joins TRBV4-1 and TRBJ2-7; 8 bases match TRBD2. The closer fit of TRBJ2-5 to the DNA end suggests the J call may be wrong. This CDR3 region has 17 residues. Germline values: CDR1 MGHRA, CDR2 YSYEKL. The CDR3: CASSQDSSAGGLETQYF. The CDR3 region has the DNA TGCGCCAGCAGCCAAGATTCGTCCGCGGGGGGTTTGGAGACCCAGTACTTC.

The chain carries TRBV7-9 and TRBJ2-7; 10 bases fit TRBD2. The germline V gene encodes CDR1 SEHNR and CDR2 FQNEAQ (reference sequence). V shed 5 bases, J shed 2 bases, and the junction held 12 bases outside the gene matches. The CDR3 consists of 17 residues. CDR3 sequence (DNA): TGTGCCAGCAGCCCCCCCCATACTAGCGGGGTTGCCTACGAGCAGTACTTC. Its translation: CASSPPHTSGVAYEQYF.

The V call is TRBV7-7, the J call TRBJ2-5; 9 nucleotides align to TRBD2. Losses at the gene ends were 1 base for V and 4 bases for J; bases not matched to a gene: 4. From germline, CDR1 is SSHAT and CDR2 FNYEAQ (reference sequence). The CDR3 sequence is 15 residues long. The CDR3, as DNA: TGTGCCAGCAGCTTAGATGTGACTAGCGGAGAGACCCAGTACTTC. It specifies CASSLDVTSGETQYF.

This clonotype was counted a few times. The CDR3, as DNA: TGCAGCGTTGTATCAGGATCGGGCCACGAGCAGTACTTC. Translation gives CSVVSGSGHEQYF. This chain connects TRBV29-1 to TRBJ2-5; no clear D. Judging by the DNA end, TRBJ2-7 fits better; the J call may be wrong. Germline CDR1 is SQVTM and CDR2 is ANQGSEA. The CDR3 has 13 residues.

The chain combines TRBV9 with TRBJ2-3; possibly TRBD2 for D (6 bases). The CDR3 has 15 amino acids. The V gene lost 2 bases and the J gene lost 0 bases, with 10 bases spanning the gap. Germline assignment: CDR1 SGDLS and CDR2 YYNGEE. The DNA of the CDR3 is TGTGCCAGCAGCGTCACCGGGACTAGCACAGATACGCAGTATTTT. This gives the protein CASSVTGTSTDTQYF.

The chain combines TRBV6-5 with TRBJ2-5; D might be TRBD1 (6 bases). The CDR3 runs to 14 residues. V lost 6 bases to trimming and J lost 2 bases, with 13 bases between them. Germline V gives CDR1 MNHEY, CDR2 SVGAGI. In DNA form, the CDR3 reads TGTGCCAGCAGATATATTGGACAGCAAGAGACCCAGTACTTC. It is translated as CASRYIGQQETQYF.

The chain recombines TRBV29-1 with TRBJ2-4; 9 bases match TRBD1. This CDR3 is built from 11 residues. Germline V gives CDR1 SQVTM, CDR2 ANQGSEA. With 4 bases clipped from V and 14 bases from J, the junction kept 6 bases outside the gene matches. The CDR3 nucleotides read TGCAGCGTTGGGGGGACAGGGCACGAGTACTTC. Protein product: CSVGGTGHEYF.

V gene TRBV7-3 combines with J gene TRBJ2-3; D gene ambiguous. This CDR3 has 15 amino acids. Looked up from germline, CDR1 is SGHTA and CDR2 is FQGTGA. V gave up 0 bases and J gave up 5 bases, with 12 bases separating them. The CDR3 sequence: CASSLTLGRRDTQYF. Written as DNA, the CDR3 is TGTGCCAGCAGCTTAACGCTGGGCCGGAGAGATACGCAGTATTTT.

The rearrangement uses TRBV5-1 and TRBJ1-2, with 7 positions matching TRBD1. The CDR3 is made up of 14 amino acids. Germline CDR1 and CDR2: SGHRS and YFSETQ. With 4 bases clipped from V and 5 bases from J, the junction kept 8 bases outside the gene matches. CDR3 protein: CASSQDRKPYGYTF. CDR3 sequence (DNA): TGCGCCAGCAGCCAGGACAGGAAGCCATATGGCTACACCTTC.